Reported below is one T cell receptor (beta chain). Its antigen is still unknown. Generation of TCR beta libraries employed quantitative 5'-RACE incorporating molecular barcodes. One entry per CDR3 protein, called by TCRdb with MiXCR from the 5' RACE reads. This sample has around 480,000 distinct CDR3 sequences, with 17% found just once. Germline CDR1 and CDR2: MNHEY and SVGAGI. The CDR3 loop spans 15 amino acids. Between the trimmed V and J ends, which lost 3 bases and 3 bases, there was a span of 15 bases. This sample was included in a study of CD8 T cells in ankylosing spondylitis. Overall study results and limits: Reportedly, significant enrichment of disease-linked clones occurred in matched ankylosing spondylitis synovial fluid. Within ankylosing spondylitis blood, a TCR beta motif made up of eight highly homologous variants appeared to be characteristic.

J is TRBJ2-7 and V is TRBV6-5; D is unresolved. Sequenced input: blood, either unsorted or a sorted T cell fraction (not recorded which). This sequence was found in a male donor with ankylosing spondylitis. CDR3 region: CASSYYNAEYYEQYF. The DNA of the CDR3 is TGTGCCAGCAGTTATTATAACGCAGAATACTACGAGCAGTACTTC.